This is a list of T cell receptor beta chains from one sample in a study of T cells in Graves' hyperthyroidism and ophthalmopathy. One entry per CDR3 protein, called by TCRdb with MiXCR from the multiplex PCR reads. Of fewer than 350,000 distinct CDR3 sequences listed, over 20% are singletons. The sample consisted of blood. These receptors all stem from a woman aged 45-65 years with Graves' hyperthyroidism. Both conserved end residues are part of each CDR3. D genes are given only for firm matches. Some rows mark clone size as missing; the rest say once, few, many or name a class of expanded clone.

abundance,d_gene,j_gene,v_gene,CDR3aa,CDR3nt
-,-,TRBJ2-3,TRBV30,CAWSKGSADTQYF,TGTGCCTGGAGTAAGGGGTCGGCAGATACGCAGTATTTT
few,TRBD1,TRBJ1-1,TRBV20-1,CSARESGTGKEAFF,TGCAGTGCTAGAGAGTCCGGGACAGGAAAAGAAGCTTTCTTT
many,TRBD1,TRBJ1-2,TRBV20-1,CSAIGTAWGYTF,TGCAGTGCTATAGGGACAGCCTGGGGCTACACCTTC
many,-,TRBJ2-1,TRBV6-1,CASSGAGLSSYNEQFF,TGTGCCAGCAGTGGTGCCGGCCTCAGCTCCTACAATGAGCAGTTCTTC
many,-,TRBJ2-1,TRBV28,CASSLFFGNEQFF,TGTGCCAGCAGTTTATTTTTTGGGAATGAGCAGTTCTTC
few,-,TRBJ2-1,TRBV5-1,CASSLGQQNNEQFF,TGCGCCAGCAGCTTGGGGCAGCAGAACAATGAGCAGTTCTTC
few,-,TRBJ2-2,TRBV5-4,CASSWMNTGELFF,TGTGCCAGCAGCTGGATGAACACCGGGGAGCTGTTTTTT
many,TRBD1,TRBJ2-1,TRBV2,CASSGTGFDEQFF,TGTGCCAGCAGTGGGACAGGGTTTGATGAGCAGTTCTTC
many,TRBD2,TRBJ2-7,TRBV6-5,CASSYGLAAYEQYF,TGTGCCAGCAGTTACGGACTAGCGGCCTACGAGCAGTACTTC
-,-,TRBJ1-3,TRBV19,CASSISGTGNTIYF,TGTGCCAGTAGTATATCGGGGACAGGAAACACCATATATTTT
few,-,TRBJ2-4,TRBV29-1,CSALTVGIPLSKNIQYF,TGCAGCGCCTTGACAGTGGGAATACCATTATCCAAAAACATTCAGTACTTC
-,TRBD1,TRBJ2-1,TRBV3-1,CASSLGQGTGGFGNEQFF,TGTGCCAGCAGCCTGGGACAGGGGACGGGGGGCTTCGGCAATGAGCAGTTCTTC
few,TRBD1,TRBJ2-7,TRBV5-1,CASSPKTGSVGEQYF,TGCGCCAGCAGCCCGAAGACAGGGTCGGTAGGGGAGCAGTACTTC